These 3 T cell receptor beta chains share one sample of origin, sequenced in a study of blood T cell repertoires in COVID-19. TCRdb's copy holds only in-frame clones and misses some; the assay was immunoSEQ multiplex PCR. The table shows approximately 300,000 clones, with 90% occurring only once. The material sequenced was peripheral blood. The receptors originated from a woman between 40 and 50 years old with COVID-19, enrolled during active disease.

J is TRBJ2-7 and V is TRBV28, with TRBD2 identical over 16 bases. This CDR3 has 17 amino acids. V trimming: 5 bases; J trimming: 4 bases; junction bases outside the gene matches: 8. The V gene's germline CDR1 is MDHEN and CDR2 SYDVKM. The CDR3 reads CASSAPGLAGGVYEQYF. In DNA, the CDR3 is TGTGCCAGCAGTGCACCGGGACTAGCGGGAGGGGTGTACGAGCAGTACTTC. The full variable domain, its missing parts supplied by reference TRBV28 and TRBJ2-7, is DVKVTQSSRYLVKRTGEKVFLECVQDMDHENMFWYRQDPGLGLRLIYFSYDVKMKEKGDIPEGYSVSREKKERFSLILESASTNQTSMYLCASSAPGLAGGVYEQYFGPGTRLTVT.

The V call is TRBV10-3, the J call TRBJ2-2, with D maybe TRBD1 (7 bases). Trimming shortened V by 6 bases and J by 10 bases, and 15 bases separated the two germline ends. Germline loops: CDR1 ENHRY, CDR2 SYGVKD. The CDR3 extends over 13 amino acids. The CDR3 DNA follows: TGTGCCATCAGCGTTACAGGGGAGGAGGAGCTGTTTTTT. As protein: CAISVTGEEELFF.

J is TRBJ1-5 and V is TRBV6-6; 7 nucleotides line up with TRBD1. The CDR3 has 15 residues. With V trimmed by 6 bases and J by 0 bases, 5 bases remained unmatched. Germline CDR1 MNHNY, CDR2 SVGAGI (reference sequence). The CDR3 sequence is CASSSRQGSNQPQHF. The CDR3 nucleotides are TGTGCCAGCAGCTCGAGACAGGGTAGCAATCAGCCCCAGCATTTT.